One and the same sample provided the 22 T cell receptor beta chains below, sequenced in a study of response to subunit inactivated influenza vaccine. TCRdb reprocessed the RT-PCR reads with MiXCR, giving one entry per CDR3 protein. The sample records 500,000 to 550,000 distinct CDR3 sequences, approximately 20% being singletons. These data are also associated with another study on T cells expressing NK-cell markers. According to that study: In generating TCR beta cDNA, 5'RACE template switching with UMIs was used.

This specimen consisted of CD4+ T cells sorted from PBMCs, obtained about 11 days after vaccination. These receptors were collected from a man aged 45-65 years who received an inactivated influenza vaccine.

This clonotype was observed a handful of times. The rearrangement joins TRBV20-1 to TRBJ1-1, with 7 bases fitting TRBD1. This CDR3 region has 14 residues. The germline V gene encodes CDR1 DFQATT and CDR2 SNEGSKA (reference sequence). The V gene end was trimmed by 6 bases and the J gene end by 0 bases; junction bases not matched to a gene: 7. CDR3 protein: CSATRGSMNTEAFF. The CDR3 coding sequence is TGCAGTGCAACCAGGGGGAGCATGAACACTGAAGCTTTCTTT.

This sequence joins TRBV20-1 and TRBJ2-1, with D maybe TRBD2 (5 bases). CDR1 is DFQATT and CDR2 is SNEGSKA in the germline V gene (reference sequence). V was clipped by 5 bases and J by 8 bases, with 13 bases between them. The length of the CDR3 is 12 residues. The CDR3 loop reads CSAGSVAYEQFF. The CDR3 DNA is TGCAGTGCTGGGAGTGTCGCGTATGAGCAGTTCTTC.

The rearrangement uses TRBV29-1 and TRBJ1-1; D is undetermined. Trimming removed 6 bases from V and 4 bases from J, with 12 bases in between. Germline values: CDR1 SQVTM, CDR2 ANQGSEA. CDR3 size: 12 residues. The DNA for the CDR3 is TGCAGCGTCTCGTGGGCCGGCACTGAAGCTTTCTTT. Protein sequence: CSVSWAGTEAFF.

The rearrangement uses TRBV5-5 and TRBJ1-1; D call uncertain. The CDR3 is 14 residues long. CDR1 is SGHKS, CDR2 YYEKEE, per germline (reference sequence). V lost 5 bases to trimming and J lost 0 bases, with 11 bases between them. The CDR3 is CASRSSNLNTEAFF. For the CDR3, the DNA is TGTGCCAGCAGGTCCTCAAATCTGAACACTGAAGCTTTCTTT.

This clonotype was seen a few times. The chain's CDR3 is CASSSSTGTDTQYF. The CDR3 DNA reads TGTGCCAGCAGCTCTTCCACGGGGACAGATACGCAGTATTTT. The chain uses TRBV7-6 and TRBJ2-3; tentative D call: TRBD2 (5 bases). The CDR3 has 14 amino acids. V lost 4 bases and J lost 3, with 11 bases in between. The V gene's germline CDR1 is SGHVS and CDR2 FNYEAQ.

V gene TRBV20-1 combines with J gene TRBJ1-5; no clear D gene. V lost 0 bases to trimming and J lost 1 base, with 10 bases between them. The CDR3 is 15 residues long. Germline V lookup: CDR1 DFQATT, CDR2 SNEGSKA (reference sequence). In DNA, the CDR3 is TGCAGTGCTAGAGATTACGGGCTGAGCAATCAGCCCCAGCATTTT. Amino acids: CSARDYGLSNQPQHF.

The chain has TRBV28 and TRBJ1-5; 8 bases map to TRBD1. V shed 5 bases, J shed 4 bases, and the junction held 10 bases outside the gene matches. CDR3 length equals 16 residues. Germline V lookup: CDR1 MDHEN, CDR2 SYDVKM. The CDR3 region has the DNA TGTGCCAGCAGTCCGATGGACAGGGCTACAAATCAGCCCCAGCATTTT. It encodes CASSPMDRATNQPQHF.

The V call is TRBV4-1, the J call TRBJ2-7, with unresolved D. The V gene's germline CDR1 is MGHRA and CDR2 YSYEKL. CDR3 length: 14 residues. Trimming took off 0 bases at V and 4 bases at J, with 10 bases between the two ends. This chain's CDR3 is CASSQDSAVYEQYF. Here the CDR3 DNA reads TGCGCCAGCAGCCAAGACTCGGCCGTTTACGAGCAGTACTTC.

This clonotype was seen a few times. This rearrangement joins TRBV5-5 to TRBJ2-5, with D maybe TRBD2 (6 bases). Germline CDR1 SGHKS, CDR2 YYEKEE (reference sequence). Trimming removed 4 bases from V and 2 bases from J, with 15 bases in between. The CDR3 sequence is 15 residues long. The CDR3 DNA reads TGTGCCAGCAGCCTCATCGGTCGGGAGCAAGAGACCCAGTACTTC. Translation: CASSLIGREQETQYF.

This rearrangement joins TRBV11-2 to TRBJ2-5; D remains unclear. This CDR3 spans 12 amino acids. From germline, CDR1 is SGHAT and CDR2 FQNNGV. The germline V and J ends were trimmed by 0 bases and 7 bases, with 6 bases remaining between them. CDR3 bases: TGTGCCAGCAGCTTAGACCCAGGGACCCAGTACTTC. It specifies CASSLDPGTQYF.

This clonotype was recorded a few times. The gene calls are TRBV24-1 and TRBJ2-7; TRBD1 aligns across 7 bases. The CDR3 has 16 amino acids. The ends lost 5 bases at V and 1 base at J; junction bases unmatched: 10. Looked up from germline, CDR1 is KGHDR and CDR2 is SFDVKD. The CDR3 loop is CATSAGGQRRSYEQYF. CDR3 in DNA: TGTGCCACCAGTGCTGGGGGACAGAGGAGGTCCTACGAGCAGTACTTC.

This clonotype was found a few times. This chain joins TRBV7-2 and TRBJ2-7; D is possibly TRBD2 (6 bases). Trimming shortened V by 6 bases and J by 4 bases, and 13 bases separated the two germline ends. In germline, CDR1 is SGHTA, CDR2 FQGNSA. The CDR3 spans 13 residues. DNA of the CDR3: TGTGCCAGCAGTCGACTAGGGGTGTACGAGCAGTACTTC. This sequence encodes CASSRLGVYEQYF.

This clonotype was counted only a few times. The V and J genes are TRBV9 and TRBJ2-1; 8 bases map to TRBD2. The J segment lost 4 bases and the V segment lost 2 bases, leaving 8 bases of the junction unmatched. This CDR3 comprises 16 residues. The germline gives CDR1 SGDLS, CDR2 YYNGEE. CDR3 in DNA: TGTGCCAGCAGCGTCCTCTTCGGGACTAGTTACAATGAGCAGTTCTTC. It yields the protein CASSVLFGTSYNEQFF.

The chain is built from TRBV7-9 and TRBJ2-1, with TRBD1 matching over 8 bases. This CDR3 region has 13 residues. Trimming at V came to 2 bases and at J to 12 bases, leaving 6 bases not matched to a gene. CDR1 is SEHNR, CDR2 FQNEAQ, per germline (reference sequence). The CDR3 DNA follows: TGTGCCAGCAGCTTATTACAGGGGGGAACGCAGTTCTTC. Translated, it gives CASSLLQGGTQFF.

The rearrangement links TRBV20-1 to TRBJ2-7; no reliable D call. The V and J ends lost 1 base and 7 bases respectively, with 11 bases between them. CDR1 is DFQATT, CDR2 SNEGSKA, per germline (reference sequence). The length of the CDR3 is 12 residues. CDR3 residues: CSARVVGREQYF. In DNA, the CDR3 is TGCAGTGCTAGAGTTGTAGGGCGGGAGCAGTACTTC.

This clonotype was observed at least ten times. This rearrangement joins TRBV29-1 to TRBJ2-3, with D perhaps TRBD1 or TRBD2 (6 bases each). Germline V gene lookup returns CDR1 SQVTM and CDR2 ANQGSEA. There are 16 residues in the CDR3. Trimming shortened V by 3 bases and J by 6 bases, and 22 bases separated the two germline ends. CDR3 coding DNA: TGCAGCGTTGATTCGAGGGTCGCGGAGGGGGAGGATACGCAGTATTTT. The encoded protein is CSVDSRVAEGEDTQYF.

The chain employs TRBV10-3 and TRBJ1-2; the match to TRBD1 covers 7 bases. The V segment lost 4 bases and the J segment 6 bases; nucleotides outside the gene matches: 5. CDR1 and CDR2 (germline): ENHRY, SYGVKD. The CDR3 has 13 amino acids. CDR3 residues: CAISADRVDGYTF. Here the CDR3 DNA reads TGTGCCATCAGTGCCGACAGGGTCGATGGCTACACCTTC.

This chain links TRBV28 with TRBJ2-3, with 7 bases lining up with TRBD2. Per germline, CDR1 MDHEN and CDR2 SYDVKM. This CDR3 is 14 amino acids long. The DNA of the CDR3 is TGTGCATTAGGGGCGGGGGTCAGCACAGATACGCAGTATTTT. It specifies CALGAGVSTDTQYF.

This clonotype was counted only a few times. V is TRBV25-1 and J is TRBJ1-4, with D perhaps matching TRBD1 (6 bases). Deletions cut 6 bases from V and 8 bases from J, with 16 bases between. In germline, CDR1 is MGHDK, CDR2 SYGVNS. This CDR3 has 14 residues. The CDR3 here is CASRGAAPREKLFF. In DNA form, the CDR3 reads TGTGCCAGCAGGGGGGCAGCGCCGAGGGAAAAACTGTTTTTT.

The J gene is TRBJ2-2, the V gene TRBV28; no definite D call. V lost 6 bases, J lost 2 bases, and 7 bases lay in between. The CDR3 runs to 13 residues. Per the germline V gene, CDR1 is MDHEN and CDR2 is SYDVKM. The CDR3 DNA is TGTGCCAGCAGAACATTTAACACCGGGGAGCTGTTTTTT. It codes for CASRTFNTGELFF.

The chain employs TRBV27 and TRBJ2-1; either TRBD1 or TRBD2 may supply D (6 bases each). V shed 8 bases and J shed 7 bases, with 15 bases lying between them. In germline, CDR1 is MNHEY, CDR2 SMNVEV (reference sequence). CDR3 length: 13 amino acids. The CDR3 protein is CASGGPLHNEQFF. CDR3 in DNA: TGTGCCAGCGGGGGGCCCCTACATAATGAGCAGTTCTTC.

This clonotype was seen only once. The CDR3 protein is CATSDGGGALYNEQFF. Here the CDR3 DNA reads TGTGCCACCAGTGATGGCGGGGGGGCTTTGTACAATGAGCAGTTCTTC. The V gene is TRBV24-1, the J gene TRBJ2-1, with 9 positions matching TRBD2. V lost 3 bases, J lost 4 bases, and 6 bases stayed unmatched. The CDR3 spans 16 residues. Germline V CDR1 and CDR2: KGHDR, SFDVKD.